This T cell receptor (beta chain) stems from a study of read filtering for tumor transcriptome and immune sequencing. Looking at the study overall: Revised staging placed eight or nine patients in R-ISS I, about 15 in II, more than five in III.

Molecular barcoded adaptors covering alpha/delta and beta/gamma chains were used on approximately 440 ng RNA. MiXCR, run by TCRdb on the reads, gives a single entry per CDR3 protein. The repertoire holds about 35,000 distinct CDR3 sequences, with roughly 13% as singletons. This clonotype has ten or more counts. What it binds is not known. Per the germline V gene, CDR1 is SQVTM and CDR2 is ANQGSEA. J gave up 4 bases and V 7 bases, and 1 base lay outside the gene matches. This CDR3 is 11 amino acids long. Broader study findings: Correlation between methods rose after single-read clonotypes were removed. Single-read clonotypes: about 81.9% of IR-seq clonotypes (approximately 3.7% of reads), about 70% of RNA-seq clonotypes (44.6% of reads).

The chain uses TRBV29-1 and TRBJ1-2; 9 bases are shared with TRBD1. The TCR originated in a donor aged 40 or older with multiple myeloma. The sequencing sample was made of a population of CD138-negative cells sorted from bone marrow. The CDR3 spells CSGGQGYGYTF. CDR3 sequence (DNA): TGCAGCGGGGGACAGGGCTATGGCTACACCTTC.